Below are 24 T cell receptor beta chains sequenced from a single sample in a study of shared clonotypes between healthy human individuals. Clones were sequenced by immunoSEQ multiplex PCR, and TCRdb holds only the in-frame ones, with some missing. The table records some 2.1 million clones, 85% to 95% of them present only once. Naive CD8 populations comprised CD45RO-negative cells positively selected for CCR7, excluding terminally differentiated effector memory CD45RA+ cells. Sequencing was carried out using naive CD8+ T cells from PBMCs. The receptors were gathered from a young man in good health. Some clones in this sample may be carry-over from other donors' samples.

The genes are TRBV29-1 and TRBJ2-7, with 7 bases lining up with TRBD1. V was clipped by 4 bases and J by 4 bases; unmatched bases: 10. Germline CDR1 and CDR2: SQVTM and ANQGSEA. The CDR3 runs 14 residues. This chain's CDR3 is CSVAGQGVWYEQYF. The CDR3 coding sequence is TGCAGCGTTGCTGGGCAGGGGGTATGGTACGAGCAGTACTTC.

This chain links TRBV7-2 with TRBJ2-2; D tentatively reads TRBD1 or TRBD2 (6 bases each). This CDR3 contains 15 residues. The germline V gene has CDR1 SGHTA and CDR2 FQGNSA. Trimming took off 1 base at V and 7 bases at J, with 13 bases between the two ends. The CDR3 is CASSLVLGGGGELFF. The CDR3 DNA follows: TGTGCCAGCAGCTTAGTTTTGGGGGGCGGCGGGGAGCTGTTTTTT.

Comments on this clone: Other nucleotide sequences in the sample specify the same CDR3. This chain connects TRBV7-2 to TRBJ1-2, with a possible D match to TRBD1 (5 bases). Trimming stripped 1 base from V and 7 bases from J, with 10 bases between. The CDR3 totals 13 residues. Germline V gene sequence: CDR1 SGHTA, CDR2 FQGNSA. CDR3 in DNA: TGTGCCAGCAGCTTAGTCGGGGCGAGTGGCTACACCTTC. It yields the protein CASSLVGASGYTF.

The chain carries TRBV7-2 and TRBJ2-2; weak D call: TRBD1 (6 bases). V lost 5 bases to trimming and J lost 2 bases, with 18 bases between them. CDR1 and CDR2 (germline): SGHTA, FQGNSA. This CDR3 has 17 residues. The CDR3, as DNA: TGTGCCAGCAGCCGAACGCCCAGGACAGAAAACACCGGGGAGCTGTTTTTT. Protein sequence: CASSRTPRTENTGELFF.

The V and J genes are TRBV4-3 and TRBJ1-2; D remains unclear. Trimming shortened V by 0 bases and J by 0 bases, and 14 bases separated the two germline ends. CDR1 is LGHNA and CDR2 is YSLEER in the germline V gene. The length of the CDR3 is 17 residues. The CDR3 loop reads CASSQDSWRPPNYGYTF. CDR3 nucleotides: TGCGCCAGCAGCCAAGATAGTTGGAGGCCACCTAACTATGGCTACACCTTC.

The V gene is TRBV27, the J gene TRBJ2-1, with 7 bases fitting TRBD1. Germline trimming cut 6 bases from V and 4 bases from J; bases unmatched to any gene: 9. Germline CDR1 MNHEY, CDR2 SMNVEV (reference sequence). The CDR3 has 15 residues. CDR3 protein: CASSHEGQQYNEQFF. The DNA for the CDR3 is TGTGCCAGCAGCCATGAGGGACAGCAGTACAATGAGCAGTTCTTC.

The rearrangement uses TRBV7-8 and TRBJ2-1; D unclear. The V end lost 1 base, the J end lost 5 bases, and 12 bases lay between the germline ends. This CDR3 region has 15 residues. Germline V CDR1 and CDR2: SGHVS, FQNEAQ. The CDR3 reads CASSLGLPLNNEQFF. The CDR3 nucleotides are TGTGCCAGCAGCTTAGGACTTCCCCTTAACAATGAGCAGTTCTTC.

For this clone: The same CDR3 is also encoded by other DNA sequences in this sample. V and J are TRBV6-6 and TRBJ1-1; the D is unclear. Trimming removed 2 bases from V and 3 bases from J, with 4 bases in between. There are 12 residues in the CDR3. Germline assignment: CDR1 MNHNY and CDR2 SVGAGI (reference sequence). Written as DNA, the CDR3 is TGTGCCAGCAGTTACGGAGACACTGAAGCTTTCTTT. Translating it yields CASSYGDTEAFF.

J is TRBJ2-1 and V is TRBV5-1; D is undetermined. Germline CDR1 and CDR2: SGHRS and YFSETQ. The ends were cut back, 0 bases at V and 9 bases at J, with 19 bases in the middle. The CDR3 is 16 amino acids. CDR3 sequence: CASSLASPPPFGEQFF. CDR3 nucleotides: TGCGCCAGCAGCTTGGCCTCACCCCCCCCCTTCGGTGAGCAGTTCTTC.

V is TRBV4-1 and J is TRBJ2-5, with D perhaps matching TRBD1 (5 bases). The CDR3 length is 15 residues. Germline CDR1 and CDR2: MGHRA and YSYEKL. V shed 1 base and J shed 7 bases, with 16 bases lying between them. CDR3 protein: CASSQAPPGQGTQYF. In DNA, the CDR3 is TGCGCCAGCAGCCAAGCCCCACCTGGGCAGGGGACCCAGTACTTC.

As DNA, the CDR3 is TGTGCCAGCAGCTTAACCGGGACTAGCGGGAGGAACACAGATACGCAGTATTTT. Translating gives CASSLTGTSGRNTDTQYF. The rearrangement joins TRBV7-9 to TRBJ2-3, with TRBD2 identical over 15 bases. Unmatched junction bases numbered 5, after V lost 2 bases and J lost 2 bases. There are 18 residues in the CDR3. CDR1 SEHNR and CDR2 FQNEAQ come from the germline V gene (reference sequence).

V gene TRBV5-4 combines with J gene TRBJ1-1, with 7 bases lining up with TRBD1. V dropped 4 bases and J dropped 5; count of bases not matched to a gene: 5. The CDR3 has 13 amino acids. From germline, CDR1 is SGHNT and CDR2 YYREEE (reference sequence). CDR3 in DNA: TGTGCCAGCAGCACTGACAGGGAAACTGAAGCTTTCTTT. It specifies CASSTDRETEAFF.

This clone appeared a single time. This chain joins TRBV5-6 and TRBJ2-7; D ambiguous. Germline lookup yields CDR1 SGHDT and CDR2 YYEEEE. This CDR3 has 15 residues. V was pared by 0 bases and J by 0 bases, with 10 bases between. The CDR3 spells CASSLGTAVSYEQYF. As DNA, the CDR3 is TGTGCCAGCAGCTTGGGAACAGCTGTCTCCTACGAGCAGTACTTC.

Turning to this clone: The identical CDR3 is also encoded by other nucleotide sequences in the sample. The chain has TRBV4-1 and TRBJ1-1; D not resolved. The CDR3 is 15 residues long. From germline, CDR1 is MGHRA and CDR2 YSYEKL. V was cut by 1 base and J by 2 bases, with 11 bases left in between. The CDR3 protein is CASSQGWGGNTEAFF. In DNA, the CDR3 is TGCGCCAGCAGCCAAGGTTGGGGAGGAAACACTGAAGCTTTCTTT.

The chain joins TRBV13 to TRBJ2-7; 11 bases align to TRBD2. CDR3 size: 16 residues. The V segment lost 5 bases and the J segment 2 bases; nucleotides outside the gene matches: 8. Germline CDR1 reads PRHDT; CDR2 reads FYEKMQ (reference sequence). In DNA, the CDR3 is TGTGCCAGCAGCCCCGACCGGACTAGCGGGCCCTACGAGCAGTACTTC. Amino acids: CASSPDRTSGPYEQYF. Based on the CDR3 plus reference TRBV13 and TRBJ2-7, the full variable domain is AAGVIQSPRHLIKEKRETATLKCYPIPRHDTVYWYQQGPGQDPQFLISFYEKMQSDKGSIPDRFSAQQFSDYHSELNMSSLELGDSALYFCASSPDRTSGPYEQYFGPGTRLTVT.

This chain uses TRBV9 with TRBJ2-1; TRBD2 is a possible D gene (5 bases). The CDR3 loop spans 18 amino acids. Per germline, CDR1 SGDLS and CDR2 YYNGEE. V lost 4 bases, J lost 4 bases, and 24 bases lay in between. Here the CDR3 reads CASSLPLLMGDRYNEQFF. The CDR3 bases are TGTGCCAGCAGCCTCCCCCTTCTGATGGGAGACCGATACAATGAGCAGTTCTTC.

The chain joins TRBV27 to TRBJ1-2; possibly TRBD1 for D (5 bases). The germline V gene encodes CDR1 MNHEY and CDR2 SMNVEV (reference sequence). The V and J ends lost 3 bases and 4 bases respectively, with 15 bases between them. CDR3 length: 15 residues. CDR3 coding DNA: TGTGCCAGCAGTTTCTTCTCCGGGACGGCCTATGGCTACACCTTC. As protein: CASSFFSGTAYGYTF.

On this clone: The identical CDR3 is also encoded by other nucleotide sequences in the sample. This rearrangement joins TRBV4-3 to TRBJ2-7, with TRBD2 matching 8 bases. Germline CDR1 and CDR2: LGHNA and YSLEER. The CDR3 loop spans 15 amino acids. The junction had 6 bases not matched to a gene; V was cut back by 1 base and J by 4 bases. CDR3 residues: CASSQVTSGPYEQYF. For the CDR3, the DNA is TGCGCCAGCAGCCAAGTCACTAGCGGACCTTACGAGCAGTACTTC.

This sequence joins TRBV6-5 and TRBJ2-7, with unresolved D. Trimming removed 6 bases at V and 6 bases at J, with 15 bases between. Germline assignment: CDR1 MNHEY and CDR2 SVGAGI. The CDR3 runs to 13 residues. The CDR3 nucleotides read TGTGCCAGCAGCCCCGGCAGGACCCGCGAGCAGTACTTC. Its protein product is CASSPGRTREQYF.

The V gene is TRBV6-1, the J gene TRBJ2-7; perhaps TRBD1 as D (6 bases). Looked up from germline, CDR1 is MNHNS and CDR2 is SASEGT. Trimming left V 3 bases short and J 0 bases short, with 12 bases between. There are 15 residues in the CDR3. CDR3 sequence (DNA): TGTGCCAGCAGTGAGTGGCAGGGGACCTCCTACGAGCAGTACTTC. Translated: CASSEWQGTSYEQYF.

The chain recombines TRBV5-6 with TRBJ2-7, with D maybe TRBD2 (5 bases). The CDR3 runs to 16 residues. Per germline, CDR1 SGHDT and CDR2 YYEEEE. Trimming took 3 bases from V and 0 from J, leaving 16 bases between them. CDR3: CASSWGGRALSYEQYF. The CDR3 DNA is TGTGCCAGCAGCTGGGGTGGGAGAGCCCTCTCCTACGAGCAGTACTTC.

The chain joins TRBV7-9 to TRBJ2-7, with D possibly TRBD2 on 5 matching bases. The CDR3 sequence is 13 residues long. The V gene's germline CDR1 is SEHNR and CDR2 FQNEAQ (reference sequence). V was clipped by 0 bases and J by 5 bases, with 8 bases between them. This chain's CDR3 is CASSLARGHEQYF. Written as DNA, the CDR3 is TGTGCCAGCAGCTTAGCGCGAGGGCACGAGCAGTACTTC.

The chain carries TRBV5-5 and TRBJ1-1, with TRBD1 as a possible D gene (6 bases). Germline lookup yields CDR1 SGHKS and CDR2 YYEKEE (reference sequence). The CDR3 is made up of 12 amino acids. The V end lost 4 bases, the J end lost 7 bases, and 11 bases lay between the germline ends. The CDR3 sequence: CASSPRTVEAFF. The CDR3 region has the DNA TGTGCCAGCAGCCCGCGGACAGTTGAAGCTTTCTTT.

V usage is TRBV5-1 and J usage is TRBJ2-7; 13 bases fit TRBD2. The V and J ends lost 7 bases and 6 bases, in that order; junction bases with no gene match: 7. Looked up from germline, CDR1 is SGHRS and CDR2 is YFSETQ. The CDR3 loop spans 14 amino acids. CDR3 loop: CASGVGLAGVEQYF. The CDR3 DNA reads as TGCGCCAGCGGAGTCGGACTAGCGGGAGTCGAGCAGTACTTC.